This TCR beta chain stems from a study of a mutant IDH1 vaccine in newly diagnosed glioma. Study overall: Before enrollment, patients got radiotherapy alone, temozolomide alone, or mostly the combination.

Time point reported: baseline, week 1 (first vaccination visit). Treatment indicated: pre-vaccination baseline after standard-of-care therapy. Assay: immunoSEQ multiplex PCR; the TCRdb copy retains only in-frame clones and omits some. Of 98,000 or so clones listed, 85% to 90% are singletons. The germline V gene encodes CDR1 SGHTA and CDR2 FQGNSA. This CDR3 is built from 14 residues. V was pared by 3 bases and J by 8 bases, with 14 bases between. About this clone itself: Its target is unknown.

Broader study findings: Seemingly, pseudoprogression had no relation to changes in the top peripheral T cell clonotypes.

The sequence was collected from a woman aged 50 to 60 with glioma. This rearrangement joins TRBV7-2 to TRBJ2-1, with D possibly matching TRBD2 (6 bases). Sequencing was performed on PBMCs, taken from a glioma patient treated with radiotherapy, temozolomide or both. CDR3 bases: TGTGCCAGCAGCTTGGAGGGCCAGGGAGATGAGCAGTTCTTC. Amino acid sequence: CASSLEGQGDEQFF.